What follows are 17 T cell receptor beta chains derived from one specimen sequenced in a study of blood T cell repertoires in COVID-19. Generated by immunoSEQ multiplex PCR, the TCRdb table keeps only in-frame clones and is missing some. The sample has approximately 390,000 clones; about 87% are singletons. Sequenced: PBMCs or T cells enriched from blood (not recorded which). All receptors come from a woman between 50 and 59 years old who had recovered from COVID-19.

The chain couples TRBV4-1 to TRBJ1-6, with D tentatively TRBD1 (6 bases). This CDR3 comprises 15 residues. Trimming cost V 2 bases and J 15 bases, with 20 bases left between them. The germline CDR1 and CDR2 sequences are MGHRA and YSYEKL. The chain's CDR3 is CASSQSTGGPEVLHF. In nucleotides, the CDR3 is TGCGCCAGCAGCCAATCGACAGGCGGGCCAGAGGTCCTCCACTTT.

The rearrangement joins TRBV2 to TRBJ1-2, with unresolved D. CDR3 length: 12 residues. Looked up from germline, CDR1 is SNHLY and CDR2 is FYNNEI. The V gene lost 2 bases and the J gene lost 4 bases, with 5 bases spanning the gap. The CDR3 DNA follows: TGTGCCAGCAGTGAATCCTCCTATGGCTACACCTTC. It specifies CASSESSYGYTF.

This clone was detected once. This chain uses TRBV4-3 with TRBJ1-2, with TRBD1 as a possible D gene (5 bases). V lost 0 bases and J lost 3, with 11 bases in between. Germline V gives CDR1 LGHNA, CDR2 YSLEER. The CDR3 loop spans 15 amino acids. This chain's CDR3 is CASSQERPGYYGYTF. The DNA of the CDR3 is TGCGCCAGCAGCCAAGAACGGCCAGGGTACTATGGCTACACCTTC.

The chain has TRBV6-1 and TRBJ1-1; maybe TRBD1 (6 bases). The germline gives CDR1 MNHNS, CDR2 SASEGT. The CDR3 is made up of 15 amino acids. The V end lost 1 base, the J end lost 5 bases, and 14 bases lay between the germline ends. Written as DNA, the CDR3 is TGTGCCAGCAGTGAAGTCGGGTCAAGGGGGACTGAAGCTTTCTTT. It translates to CASSEVGSRGTEAFF.

The chain carries TRBV9 and TRBJ1-3; 11 bases agree with TRBD1. With V trimmed by 3 bases and J by 4 bases, 3 bases remained unmatched. Germline CDR1 SGDLS, CDR2 YYNGEE. This CDR3 spans 15 amino acids. CDR3 loop: CASSGTGGPGNTIYF. The CDR3 nucleotides are TGTGCCAGCAGCGGGACAGGGGGCCCAGGAAACACCATATATTTT.

The chain links TRBV28 to TRBJ1-3; 7 bases match TRBD1. The germline gives CDR1 MDHEN, CDR2 SYDVKM. CDR3 length: 16 residues. V lost 1 base, J lost 1 base, and 4 bases stayed unmatched. This CDR3 is CASSLLTGKSGNTIYF. The CDR3 DNA follows: TGTGCCAGCAGTTTATTGACAGGGAAGTCTGGAAACACCATATATTTT.

This sequence joins TRBV6-6 and TRBJ1-2; D call uncertain. Germline CDR1 reads MNHNY; CDR2 reads SVGAGI (reference sequence). CDR3 length equals 14 residues. V gave up 5 bases and J gave up 8 bases, with 18 bases separating them. CDR3 residues: CASSSPQSSRGYTF. CDR3 in DNA: TGTGCCAGCAGTAGCCCGCAGTCTTCTAGAGGCTACACCTTC.

The gene calls are TRBV19 and TRBJ1-5; D unresolved. Germline CDR1 and CDR2: LNHDA and SQIVND (reference sequence). CDR3 size: 15 residues. Trimming left V 4 bases short and J 3 bases short, with 13 bases between. The DNA of the CDR3 is TGTGCCAGTAGTACGCGACTTCGGGACAATCAGCCCCAGCATTTT. Protein sequence: CASSTRLRDNQPQHF.

The rearrangement links TRBV5-1 to TRBJ2-3; 7 bases map to TRBD2. V shed 7 bases, J shed 3 bases, and the junction held 5 bases outside the gene matches. Germline V gives CDR1 SGHRS, CDR2 YFSETQ. The CDR3 is 13 amino acids. This CDR3 is CASGGTTTDTQYF. In DNA form, the CDR3 reads TGCGCCAGCGGCGGGACTACGACAGATACGCAGTATTTT.

This clone occurred a few times. The chain carries TRBV24-1 and TRBJ2-5, with D unresolved. CDR1 is KGHDR and CDR2 is SFDVKD in the germline V gene. Trimming removed 4 bases at V and 5 bases at J, with 19 bases between. This CDR3 region has 16 residues. In DNA, the CDR3 is TGTGCCACCAGTGACCCCCGATCGACGTCGGAGGAGACCCAGTACTTC. Translating it yields CATSDPRSTSEETQYF.

This clone was seen only a few times. This sequence joins TRBV7-9 and TRBJ1-2; possibly TRBD1 for D (6 bases). Trimming removed 1 base from V and 6 bases from J, with 12 bases in between. Germline loops: CDR1 SEHNR, CDR2 FQNEAQ (reference sequence). The CDR3 is 14 amino acids. The CDR3 nucleotides read TGTGCCAGCAGCTTAGGTCCACAGGGTGATGGCTACACCTTC. It translates to CASSLGPQGDGYTF. The entire variable domain, with the rest obtained from reference TRBV7-9 and TRBJ1-2, is as follows: DTGVSQNPRHKITKRGQNVTFRCDPISEHNRLYWYRQTLGQGPEFLTYFQNEAQLEKSRLLSDRFSAERPKGSFSTLEIQRTEQGDSAMYLCASSLGPQGDGYTFGSGTRLTVV.

This chain links TRBV6-1 with TRBJ1-5, with a tentative D call TRBD1 (6 bases). Germline values: CDR1 MNHNS, CDR2 SASEGT. The CDR3 runs to 15 residues. Trimming stripped 1 base from V and 3 bases from J, with 10 bases between. The DNA of the CDR3 is TGTGCCAGCAGTGAAGACAGGGCTTTCAATCAGCCCCAGCATTTT. It yields the protein CASSEDRAFNQPQHF.

The chain couples TRBV19 to TRBJ1-2; D unresolved. This CDR3 contains 14 residues. Trimming shortened V by 5 bases and J by 7 bases, and 17 bases separated the two germline ends. The germline gives CDR1 LNHDA, CDR2 SQIVND (reference sequence). The CDR3: CASSLSGDPFGYTF. CDR3 nucleotide sequence: TGTGCCAGTAGTTTATCCGGAGATCCTTTTGGCTACACCTTC.

J is TRBJ1-2 and V is TRBV19; a possible D gene is TRBD1 (5 bases). Trimming pared 6 bases from V and 2 bases from J, leaving 10 bases between. The CDR3 runs 13 residues. Germline values: CDR1 LNHDA, CDR2 SQIVND (reference sequence). CDR3 sequence (DNA): TGTGCCAGTAGGACGGCAGGGAACTATGGCTACACCTTC. Translated, it gives CASRTAGNYGYTF.

The V and J genes are TRBV15 and TRBJ2-3, with TRBD2 matching over 9 bases. V lost 4 bases and J lost 3; bases outside the gene matches: 2. The CDR3 spans 14 residues. CDR1 and CDR2 (germline): LNHNV, YYDKDF (reference sequence). CDR3 in amino acids: CATSNSGGTDTQYF. CDR3 nucleotide sequence: TGTGCCACCAGCAATAGCGGGGGAACAGATACGCAGTATTTT.

The rearrangement uses TRBV29-1 and TRBJ2-5; perhaps TRBD1 as D (6 bases). This CDR3 spans 16 amino acids. Trimming left V 5 bases short and J 5 bases short, with 24 bases between. Looked up from germline, CDR1 is SQVTM and CDR2 is ANQGSEA. The CDR3 coding sequence is TGCAGCGTTTCGCCAGCTAGGGGGTCGTTGAAGGAGACCCAGTACTTC. Protein product: CSVSPARGSLKETQYF.

This clone appeared a single time. The J gene is TRBJ2-5, the V gene TRBV3-1 (or the pseudogene TRBV3-2); TRBD2 is a possible D gene (5 bases). From germline, CDR1 is LGHDT and CDR2 YNNKEL (reference sequence). V dropped 4 bases and J dropped 1 base, with 7 bases sitting between them. CDR3 length: 13 residues. The CDR3 nucleotides read TGTGCCAGCAGCCTCCGGGGCCAAGAGACCCAGTACTTC. The encoded protein is CASSLRGQETQYF.